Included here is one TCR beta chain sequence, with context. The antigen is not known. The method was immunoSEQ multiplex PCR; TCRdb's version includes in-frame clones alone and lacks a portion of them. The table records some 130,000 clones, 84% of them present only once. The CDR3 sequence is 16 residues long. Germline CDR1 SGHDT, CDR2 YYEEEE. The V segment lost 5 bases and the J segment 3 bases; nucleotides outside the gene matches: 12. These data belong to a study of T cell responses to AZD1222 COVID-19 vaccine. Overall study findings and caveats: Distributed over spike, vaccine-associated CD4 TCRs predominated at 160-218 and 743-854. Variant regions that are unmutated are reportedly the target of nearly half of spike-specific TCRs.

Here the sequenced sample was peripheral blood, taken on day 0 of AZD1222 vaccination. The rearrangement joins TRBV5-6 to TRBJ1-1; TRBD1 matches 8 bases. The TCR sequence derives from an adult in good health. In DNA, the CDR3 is TGTGCCAGCAGAAGGACAGGGAGGGTTAGCCACACTGAAGCTTTCTTT. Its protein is CASRRTGRVSHTEAFF.